The clone carrying this T cell receptor beta chain appeared a single time. Sequencing was performed with immunoSEQ multiplex PCR; in TCRdb, only in-frame clones are kept and a portion is missing. The repertoire holds about 170,000 clones, about 88% seen once, with 2% to 3% in the top ten. The data belong to a study of blood T cell repertoires in COVID-19. In germline, CDR1 is SGHRS, CDR2 YFSETQ. The CDR3 consists of 16 residues. V was clipped by 3 bases and J by 4 bases; unmatched bases: 7. The origin of this receptor is a woman older than 75 with COVID-19, enrolled during active disease. Sequences were obtained from peripheral blood. The rearrangement uses TRBV5-1 and TRBJ2-5, with TRBD2 matching over 12 bases. As DNA, the CDR3 is TGCGCCAGCAGCTCTGGGACTAGCGGGTTGCGAGAGACCCAGTACTTC. It yields the protein CASSSGTSGLRETQYF.